Following are 2 T cell receptor beta chains from one sample sequenced in a study of blood T cell repertoires in COVID-19. Measured with immunoSEQ multiplex PCR; TCRdb has only the in-frame clones, and not every one. This table holds approximately 70,000 clones, 80% to 90% found once. The sequenced material came from peripheral blood. These receptor sequences come from a woman between 45 and 60 years old with acute or convalescent COVID-19.

The genes are TRBV30 and TRBJ2-7; 9 nucleotides agree with TRBD2. The CDR3 has 14 residues. Germline values: CDR1 GTSNPN, CDR2 SVGIG (reference sequence). With V trimmed by 3 bases and J by 4 bases, 7 bases remained unmatched. CDR3 region: CAWSPTRGGYEQYF. Here the CDR3 DNA reads TGTGCCTGGAGCCCCACGCGGGGGGGGTACGAGCAGTACTTC.

The rearrangement uses TRBV5-6 and TRBJ2-5; perhaps TRBD2 as D (5 bases). CDR1 and CDR2 from the germline V gene are SGHDT and YYEEEE. The CDR3 has 14 residues. Between the trimmed V and J ends, which lost 1 base and 7 bases, there was a span of 14 bases. CDR3 bases: TGTGCCAGCAGCTTGTCCCTACCCGGAGGGACCCAGTACTTC. It codes for CASSLSLPGGTQYF.